This T cell receptor (beta chain) was recorded in a study of blood T cell repertoires in COVID-19. Study information: PBMCs, B-cell-depleted T cells, or T cells were the source of the cDNA or gDNA that made up the material.

With 2 bases removed from V and 5 bases from J, the gap between germline ends came to 11 bases. Germline V gene lookup returns CDR1 SGHRS and CDR2 YFSETQ. The CDR3 has 14 amino acids. Data came from immunoSEQ multiplex PCR; TCRdb stores just in-frame clones and leaves some out. The data hold 200,000 to 250,000 clones, with approximately 80% observed a single time. This clonotype originated in a woman between 35 and 50 years old who had recovered from COVID-19. Material for sequencing was peripheral blood. The chain couples TRBV5-1 to TRBJ2-1; no definite D call. The CDR3 sequence: CASSFTLVDNEQFF. CDR3 DNA sequence: TGCGCCAGCAGCTTCACGCTTGTAGACAATGAGCAGTTCTTC. Combining the CDR3 with reference TRBV5-1 and TRBJ2-1 gives the whole variable domain KAGVTQTPRYLIKTRGQQVTLSCSPISGHRSVSWYQQTPGQGLQFLFEYFSETQRNKGNFPGRFSGRQFSNSRSEMNVSTLELGDSALYLCASSFTLVDNEQFFGPGTRLTVL.